This TCR beta chain was sequenced during a study of blood T cell repertoires in COVID-19. About the research overall: Sample material is recorded as cDNA or gDNA derived from T cells, B-cell-depleted T cells, or PBMCs.

While infection was still active, Seattle patients were enrolled and then followed longitudinally. Trimming took 3 bases from V and 4 from J; bases not matched to a gene: 3. This CDR3 comprises 13 residues. Germline CDR1 and CDR2: SQVTM and ANQGSEA. As processed by the authors: Reference gene primer amplification yielded estimated nucleated cell counts. Clones were sequenced by immunoSEQ multiplex PCR, and TCRdb holds only the in-frame ones, with some missing. V, J and clone size reflect that table, while D and trimming were determined from the DNA. Here the sample spans roughly 75,000 clones, 65% to 85% being singletons.

The material sequenced was peripheral blood. This chain uses TRBV29-1 with TRBJ2-7, with 10 positions matching TRBD1. This TCR was sampled from a man aged 50-60 years with COVID-19, enrolled during active disease. The CDR3 here is CSVETGGRYEQYF. The CDR3 DNA follows: TGCAGCGTTGAGACAGGGGGCCGGTACGAGCAGTACTTC.